This TCR beta chain derives from a study of T-cell memory formation after mild COVID-19. Study-wide results and caveats: Memory sampled before infection contained some responding clones, suggesting cross-reactive memory joined. The second-wave clones peaking on day 37 were not confirmed as SARS-CoV-2-specific.

Details on this clonotype: Antigen unknown.

The authors produced TCR alpha and TCR beta cDNA libraries with sample barcodes and UMIs by 5'RACE using constant-segment primers. TCRdb reprocessed the 5' RACE reads with MiXCR, giving one entry per CDR3 protein. Of roughly 400,000 distinct CDR3 sequences in the sample, roughly 15% were seen once. Source material: PBMCs or a T cell subset sorted from them (not recorded which). The TCR originated in a man aged 18 to 29 who had mild COVID-19 (a few samples of this study predate the infection). Cell type and time point are not known.

The CDR3 sequence: CASSLYREVQETQYF. The CDR3 nucleotides read TGTGCCAGCAGTTTATACAGGGAGGTCCAAGAGACCCAGTACTTC. This chain joins TRBV12-3 or TRBV12-4 and TRBJ2-5, with D possibly called TRBD1 or TRBD2 (6 bases each). V was trimmed by 2 bases and J by 1 base, leaving 11 bases between them. This CDR3 has 15 residues.